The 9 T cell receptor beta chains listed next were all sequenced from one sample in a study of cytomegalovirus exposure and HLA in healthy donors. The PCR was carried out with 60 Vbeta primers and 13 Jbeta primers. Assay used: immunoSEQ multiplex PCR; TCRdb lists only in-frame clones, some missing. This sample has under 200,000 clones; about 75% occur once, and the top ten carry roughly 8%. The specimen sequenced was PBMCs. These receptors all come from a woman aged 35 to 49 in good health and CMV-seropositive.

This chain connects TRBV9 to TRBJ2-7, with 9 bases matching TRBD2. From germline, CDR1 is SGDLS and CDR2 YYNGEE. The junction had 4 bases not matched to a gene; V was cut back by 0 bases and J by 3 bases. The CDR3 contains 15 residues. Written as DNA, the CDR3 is TGTGCCAGCAGCGTAGGCGGTAGCGGGAGCTACGAGCAGTACTTC. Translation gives CASSVGGSGSYEQYF.

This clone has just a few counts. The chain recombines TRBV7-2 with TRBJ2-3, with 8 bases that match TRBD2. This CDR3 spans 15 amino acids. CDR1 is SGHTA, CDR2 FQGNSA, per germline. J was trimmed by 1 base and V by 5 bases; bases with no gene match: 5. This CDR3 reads CASSDQGLGTDTQYF. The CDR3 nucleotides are TGTGCCAGCAGCGATCAGGGACTAGGCACAGATACGCAGTATTTT.

CDR3 bases: TGTGCCAGCAGCGTAGATGGCGGGTTGTACAATGAGCAGTTCTTC. Its protein product is CASSVDGGLYNEQFF. This rearrangement joins TRBV9 to TRBJ2-1, with D maybe TRBD2 (5 bases). Trimming left V 0 bases short and J 4 bases short, with 11 bases between. Germline V gives CDR1 SGDLS, CDR2 YYNGEE. This CDR3 is built from 15 residues.

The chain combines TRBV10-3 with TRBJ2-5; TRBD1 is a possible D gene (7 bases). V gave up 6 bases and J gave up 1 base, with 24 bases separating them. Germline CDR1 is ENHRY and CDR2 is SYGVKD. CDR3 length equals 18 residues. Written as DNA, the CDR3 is TGTGCCATCAGCCACGGATCAATGGGGGGACAGTCCCAAGAGACCCAGTACTTC. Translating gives CAISHGSMGGQSQETQYF.

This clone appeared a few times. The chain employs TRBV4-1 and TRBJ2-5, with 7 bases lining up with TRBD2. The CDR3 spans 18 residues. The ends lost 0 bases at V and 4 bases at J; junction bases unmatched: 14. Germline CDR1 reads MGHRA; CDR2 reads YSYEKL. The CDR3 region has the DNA TGCGCCAGCAGCCAAGACTGGTCCCTAGCGGAGGCGGGAGAGACCCAGTACTTC. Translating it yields CASSQDWSLAEAGETQYF.

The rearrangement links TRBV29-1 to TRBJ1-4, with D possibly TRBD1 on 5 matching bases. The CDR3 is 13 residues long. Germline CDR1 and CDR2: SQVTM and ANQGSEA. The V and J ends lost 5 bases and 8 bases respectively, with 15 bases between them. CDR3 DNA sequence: TGCAGCGTTAAGACGAGACAGCCGGAAAAACTGTTTTTT. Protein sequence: CSVKTRQPEKLFF.

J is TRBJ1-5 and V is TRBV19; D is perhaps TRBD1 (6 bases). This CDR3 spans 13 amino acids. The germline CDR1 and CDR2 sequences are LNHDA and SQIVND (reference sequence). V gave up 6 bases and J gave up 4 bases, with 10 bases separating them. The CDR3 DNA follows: TGTGCCAGTAGCTTAAGGGGGAATCAGCCCCAGCATTTT. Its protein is CASSLRGNQPQHF.

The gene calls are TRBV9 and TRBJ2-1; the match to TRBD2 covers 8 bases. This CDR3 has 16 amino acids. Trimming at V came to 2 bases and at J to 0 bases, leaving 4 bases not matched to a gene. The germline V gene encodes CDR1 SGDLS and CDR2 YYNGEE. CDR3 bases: TGTGCCAGCAGCGTGGACGGACTAGCCTCCTACAATGAGCAGTTCTTC. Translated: CASSVDGLASYNEQFF.

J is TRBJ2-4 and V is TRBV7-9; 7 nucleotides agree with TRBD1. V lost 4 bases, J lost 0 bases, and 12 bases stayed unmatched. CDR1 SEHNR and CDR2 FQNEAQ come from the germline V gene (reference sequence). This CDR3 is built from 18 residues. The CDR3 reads CASSSPGQNSQAKNIQYF. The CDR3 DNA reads TGTGCCAGCAGCTCGCCGGGACAGAATAGTCAAGCCAAAAACATTCAGTACTTC. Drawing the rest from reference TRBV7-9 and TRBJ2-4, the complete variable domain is DTGVSQNPRHKITKRGQNVTFRCDPISEHNRLYWYRQTLGQGPEFLTYFQNEAQLEKSRLLSDRFSAERPKGSFSTLEIQRTEQGDSAMYLCASSSPGQNSQAKNIQYFGAGTRLSVL.